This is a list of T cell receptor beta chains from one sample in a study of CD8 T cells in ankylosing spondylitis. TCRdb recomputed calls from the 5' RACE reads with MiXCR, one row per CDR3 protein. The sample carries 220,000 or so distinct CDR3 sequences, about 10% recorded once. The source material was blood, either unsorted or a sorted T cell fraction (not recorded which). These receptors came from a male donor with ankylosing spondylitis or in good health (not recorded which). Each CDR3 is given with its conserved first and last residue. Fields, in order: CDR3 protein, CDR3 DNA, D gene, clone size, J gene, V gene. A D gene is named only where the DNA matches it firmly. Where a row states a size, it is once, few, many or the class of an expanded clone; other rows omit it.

CDR3: CACSLSLSTWYF; DNA: TGTGCCTGCAGCTTATCTCTCTCCACATGGTACTTC; D: -; size: -; J: TRBJ2-7; V: TRBV7-2
CDR3: CASSLIRENSPLHF; DNA: TGTGCCAGCAGTTTAATAAGGGAAAATTCACCCCTCCACTTT; D: -; size: many; J: TRBJ1-6; V: TRBV28
CDR3: CAIKGTDSSTDTQYF; DNA: TGTGCCATCAAGGGGACAGACAGCAGCACAGATACGCAGTATTTT; D: TRBD1; size: few; J: TRBJ2-3; V: TRBV10-3
CDR3: CASSPGGGRGTEAFF; DNA: TGCGCCAGCAGCCCGGGCGGGGGGCGCGGGACTGAAGCTTTCTTT; D: -; size: few; J: TRBJ1-1; V: TRBV5-1
CDR3: CASSSIGGSTDTQYF; DNA: TGTGCCAGCAGCTCTATTGGGGGGAGCACAGATACGCAGTATTTT; D: -; size: many; J: TRBJ2-3; V: TRBV7-2
CDR3: CSADPGQSYNEQFF; DNA: TGCAGTGCCGATCCGGGACAGAGTTACAATGAGCAGTTCTTC; D: TRBD1; size: few; J: TRBJ2-1; V: TRBV20-1
CDR3: CASSPDTAGYGYTF; DNA: TGTGCCAGCAGCCCAGATACCGCGGGGTATGGCTACACCTTC; D: -; size: many; J: TRBJ1-2; V: TRBV5-6
CDR3: CASSAGLSSYNEQFF; DNA: TGTGCCAGCAGCGCGGGGTTGTCCTCCTACAATGAGCAGTTCTTC; D: -; size: many; J: TRBJ2-1; V: TRBV9
CDR3: CASSYRGSGATYNEQFF; DNA: TGTGCCAGCAGCTACCGAGGTAGCGGGGCCACCTACAATGAGCAGTTCTTC; D: TRBD2; size: many; J: TRBJ2-1; V: TRBV27
CDR3: CASSLEQGVTGELFF; DNA: TGTGCCAGCAGCTTAGAACAGGGGGTAACCGGGGAGCTGTTTTTT; D: TRBD1; size: many; J: TRBJ2-2; V: TRBV7-2
CDR3: CASSQAQTGYTF; DNA: TGTGCCAGCAGCCAAGCTCAGACCGGCTACACCTTC; D: -; size: many; J: TRBJ1-2; V: TRBV3-1
CDR3: CASSQAWGTEAFF; DNA: TGTGCCAGCAGCCAGGCGTGGGGCACTGAAGCTTTCTTT; D: -; size: many; J: TRBJ1-1; V: TRBV7-9